This T cell receptor (beta chain) stems from a study of OX40 agonist ivuxolimab in advanced cancers. Study background: An agonistic anti-OX40 (CD134) antibody, ivuxolimab, was used to treat the patients. The mean age was roughly 60 years, ranging from roughly 23 to 79, with less than 90% of participants male. The study reported partial responses in three patients: one hepatocellular carcinoma, two cutaneous melanoma. The study enrolled dose-escalation patients with hepatocellular carcinoma, melanoma, renal cell or head and neck cancer.

Sequencing used immunoSEQ multiplex PCR; TCRdb keeps in-frame clones, though not all of them. This sample has about 18,000 clones; 80% to 85% occur once, and the top ten carry around 40%. After removal of 8 bases from V and 3 bases from J, the junction contained 5 bases not matched to a gene. The germline V gene encodes CDR1 LNHDA and CDR2 SQIVND (reference sequence). There are 13 residues in the CDR3. In the case of this clone: A single base is all that separates this from a far larger clone, so a read error is likely.

The rearrangement uses TRBV19 and TRBJ2-7; the match to TRBD2 covers 9 bases. The sample here was CD4+ or CD8+ T cells sorted from blood, taken in a trial of the OX40 agonist ivuxolimab. This TCR was sampled from an adult with an advanced solid tumor such as melanoma, head and neck, liver or kidney cancer. The chain's CDR3 is CASRGGGVYEQYF. In nucleotides, the CDR3 is TGTGCCAGTCGCGGGGGGGGTGTCTACGAGCAGTACTTC.